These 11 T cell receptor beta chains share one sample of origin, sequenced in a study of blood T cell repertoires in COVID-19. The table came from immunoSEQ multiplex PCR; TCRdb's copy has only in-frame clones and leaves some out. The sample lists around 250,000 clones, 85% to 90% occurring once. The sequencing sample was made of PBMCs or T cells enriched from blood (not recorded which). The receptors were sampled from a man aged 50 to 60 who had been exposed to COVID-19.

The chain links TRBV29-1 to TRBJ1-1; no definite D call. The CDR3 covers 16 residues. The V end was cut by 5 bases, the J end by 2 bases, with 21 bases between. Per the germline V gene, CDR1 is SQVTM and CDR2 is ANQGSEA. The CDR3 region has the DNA TGCAGCGTTTTAGAGTCTGGAGGTAGCAGCAACACTGAAGCTTTCTTT. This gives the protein CSVLESGGSSNTEAFF. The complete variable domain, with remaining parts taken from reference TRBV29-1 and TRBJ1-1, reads SAVISQKPSRDICQRGTSLTIQCQVDSQVTMMFWYRQQPGQSLTLIATANQGSEATYESGFVIDKFPISRPNLTFSTLTVSNMSPEDSSIYLCSVLESGGSSNTEAFFGQGTRLTVV.

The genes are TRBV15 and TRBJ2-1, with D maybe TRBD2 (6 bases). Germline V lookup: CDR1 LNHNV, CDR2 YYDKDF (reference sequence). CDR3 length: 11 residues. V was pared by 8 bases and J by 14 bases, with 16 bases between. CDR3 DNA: TGTGCCACCTCCGGAGGGTTGGGAGAGTTCTTC. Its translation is CATSGGLGEFF.

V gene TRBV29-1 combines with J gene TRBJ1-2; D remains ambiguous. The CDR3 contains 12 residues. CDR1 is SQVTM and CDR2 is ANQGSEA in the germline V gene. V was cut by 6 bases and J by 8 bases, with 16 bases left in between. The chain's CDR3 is CSVPRPSDGYTF. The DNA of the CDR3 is TGCAGCGTCCCCAGGCCCTCAGACGGCTACACCTTC. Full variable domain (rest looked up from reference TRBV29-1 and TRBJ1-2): SAVISQKPSRDICQRGTSLTIQCQVDSQVTMMFWYRQQPGQSLTLIATANQGSEATYESGFVIDKFPISRPNLTFSTLTVSNMSPEDSSIYLCSVPRPSDGYTFGSGTRLTVV.

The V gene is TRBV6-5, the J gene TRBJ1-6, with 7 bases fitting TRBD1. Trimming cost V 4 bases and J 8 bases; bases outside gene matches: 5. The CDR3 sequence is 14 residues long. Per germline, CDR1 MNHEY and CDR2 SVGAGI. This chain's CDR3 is CASSWNRGDSPLHF. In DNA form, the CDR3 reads TGTGCCAGCAGTTGGAACAGGGGTGATTCACCCCTCCACTTT.

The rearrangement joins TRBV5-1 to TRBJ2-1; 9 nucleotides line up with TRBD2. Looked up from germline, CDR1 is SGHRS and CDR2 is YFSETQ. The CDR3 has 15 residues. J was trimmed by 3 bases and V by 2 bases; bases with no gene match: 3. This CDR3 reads CASSFAGGVYNEQFF. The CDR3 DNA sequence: TGCGCCAGCAGCTTCGCGGGAGGGGTCTACAATGAGCAGTTCTTC.

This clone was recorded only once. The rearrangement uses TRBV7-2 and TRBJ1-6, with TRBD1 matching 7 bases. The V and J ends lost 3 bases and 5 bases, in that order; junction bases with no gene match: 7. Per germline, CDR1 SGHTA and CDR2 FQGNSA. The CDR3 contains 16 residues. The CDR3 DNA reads TGTGCCAGCAGCTTTGGCAGGGGGGTTGATAATTCACCCCTCCACTTT. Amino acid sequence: CASSFGRGVDNSPLHF.

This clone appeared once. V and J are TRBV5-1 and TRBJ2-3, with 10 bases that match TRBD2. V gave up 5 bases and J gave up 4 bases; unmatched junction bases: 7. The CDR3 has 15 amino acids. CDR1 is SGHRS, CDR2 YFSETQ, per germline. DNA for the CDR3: TGCGCCAGCAGGAATAGCGGGAGGTCCGCAGATACGCAGTATTTT. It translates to CASRNSGRSADTQYF.

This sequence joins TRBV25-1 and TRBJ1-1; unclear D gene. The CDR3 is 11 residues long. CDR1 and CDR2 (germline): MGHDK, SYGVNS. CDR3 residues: CATSRNTEAFF. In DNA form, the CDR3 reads TGTGCAACTAGTCGGAACACTGAAGCTTTCTTT.

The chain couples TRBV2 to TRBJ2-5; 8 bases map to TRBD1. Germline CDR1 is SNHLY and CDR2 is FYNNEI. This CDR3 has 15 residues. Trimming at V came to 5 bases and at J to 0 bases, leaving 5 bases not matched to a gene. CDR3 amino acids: CASSRTGSNQETQYF. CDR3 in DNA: TGTGCCAGCAGTCGGACAGGGTCCAACCAAGAGACCCAGTACTTC.

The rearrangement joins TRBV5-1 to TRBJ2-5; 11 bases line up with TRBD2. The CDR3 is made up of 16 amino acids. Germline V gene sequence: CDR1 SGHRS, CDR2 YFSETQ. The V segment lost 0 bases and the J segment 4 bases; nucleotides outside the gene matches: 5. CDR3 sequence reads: CASSLALAGGLETQYF. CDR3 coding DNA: TGCGCCAGCAGCTTGGCCTTAGCGGGGGGGCTAGAGACCCAGTACTTC.

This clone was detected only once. For the CDR3, the DNA is TGTGCCACCAGACCCCAGGTTCATGCCGCCGGGGAGCTGTTTTTT. The encoded protein is CATRPQVHAAGELFF. This sequence joins TRBV10-3 and TRBJ2-2; D not certain. V was shortened by 10 bases and J by 6 bases, with 21 bases between the two germline ends. CDR1 ENHRY and CDR2 SYGVKD come from the germline V gene. This CDR3 is built from 15 residues.